This TCR beta chain was recovered during a study of blood T cell repertoires in COVID-19. Study-level background: Samples taken during acute and convalescent COVID-19 were collected in the United States, Italy and Spain. PBMCs, B-cell-depleted T cells, or T cells were the source of the cDNA or gDNA that made up the material.

This CDR3 has 17 residues. The ends were cut back, 3 bases at V and 0 bases at J, with 15 bases in the middle. The germline V gene encodes CDR1 WSHSY and CDR2 SAAADI. Authors' analysis steps: It was from reference gene primer amplification that nucleated cell counts were estimated. Clones were read by immunoSEQ multiplex PCR, and TCRdb kept only the in-frame ones, dropping some. For V, J and clone size, that table is used; D and trimming come from the DNA. The sample has about 300,000 clones, approximately 88% seen once. This clone appeared once. The J gene is TRBJ1-5, the V gene TRBV10-2; D not certain. This clonotype was sampled from a man aged 18 to 30 with active or convalescent COVID-19. Sequencing was done on a sample of peripheral blood. The CDR3 sequence is CASSDMKSDYSNQPQHF. CDR3 nucleotide sequence: TGCGCCAGCAGTGATATGAAGTCAGATTATAGCAATCAGCCCCAGCATTTT.